The present T cell receptor beta chain was sequenced within a study of technical replicates of blood from several donors. The length of the CDR3 is 16 residues. J was trimmed by 7 bases and V by 5 bases; bases with no gene match: 12. Germline V gene lookup returns CDR1 SGHTA and CDR2 FQGNSA. Clones were sequenced by immunoSEQ multiplex PCR, and TCRdb holds only the in-frame ones, with some missing. The table records some 76,000 clones, 98% of them present only once. Specimen: T cells isolated from PBMCs. The origin of this receptor is a human donor in good health. The chain carries TRBV7-2 and TRBJ2-1; 9 bases agree with TRBD2. Written as DNA, the CDR3 is TGTGCCAGCAGCCTTCGACTAGCGGTGTTGGGGAATGAGCAGTTCTTC. Amino acids: CASSLRLAVLGNEQFF.